This TCR beta chain was observed in a study of blood T cell repertoires in COVID-19. Study-wide context: There were acute and convalescent COVID-19 samples, and they came from the United States, Italy and Spain. PBMCs, B-cell-depleted T cells, or T cells provided the cDNA or gDNA that made up the material.

Seattle-derived patients entered the study during active infection and were followed longitudinally. In the original workflow: Reference gene primer amplification gave nucleated cell count estimates. This table comes from immunoSEQ multiplex PCR, and its TCRdb copy is limited to in-frame clones, with some not included. The V and J calls and clone size come from that table; D and trimming were worked out from the DNA. This sample has under 250,000 clones, with around 86% found just once. This CDR3 is 15 amino acids long. Trimming shortened V by 0 bases and J by 2 bases, and 12 bases separated the two germline ends. The germline V gene encodes CDR1 SGDLS and CDR2 YYNGEE.

Material: peripheral blood. This chain connects TRBV9 to TRBJ2-7, with D maybe TRBD2 (6 bases). The clonotype comes from a man aged 50 or older with COVID-19, enrolled during active disease. CDR3 DNA: TGTGCCAGCAGCGTAGGGGGGGAGCCCCCCTACGAGCAGTACTTC. Its protein is CASSVGGEPPYEQYF.